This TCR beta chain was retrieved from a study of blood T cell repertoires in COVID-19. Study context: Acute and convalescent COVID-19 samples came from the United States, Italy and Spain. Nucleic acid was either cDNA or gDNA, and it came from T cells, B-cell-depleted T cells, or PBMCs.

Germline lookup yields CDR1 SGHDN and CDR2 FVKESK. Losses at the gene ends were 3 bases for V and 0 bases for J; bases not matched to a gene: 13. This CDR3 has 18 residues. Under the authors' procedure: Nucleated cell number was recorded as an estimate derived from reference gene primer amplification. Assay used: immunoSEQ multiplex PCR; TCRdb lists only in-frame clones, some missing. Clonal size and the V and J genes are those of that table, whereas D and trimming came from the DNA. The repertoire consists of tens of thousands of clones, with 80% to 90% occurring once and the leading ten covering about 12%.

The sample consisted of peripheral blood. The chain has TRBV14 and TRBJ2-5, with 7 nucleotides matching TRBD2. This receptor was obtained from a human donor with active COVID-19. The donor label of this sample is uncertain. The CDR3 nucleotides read TGTGCCAGCAGCCATGCCCCCCGCGGGGGAATCTACCAAGAGACCCAGTACTTC. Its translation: CASSHAPRGGIYQETQYF.